This TCR beta chain derives from a study of OX40 agonist ivuxolimab in advanced cancers. Overall study: Participants could have had prior anti-PD-1, anti-PD-L1 or anti-CTLA-4 therapy, and less than 45% had some.

The CDR3 is made up of 15 amino acids. Using immunoSEQ multiplex PCR, the repertoire was profiled, and TCRdb retains in-frame clones only, with some absent. The data show 70,000 or so clones, roughly 90% seen once. This material consisted of CD4+ or CD8+ T cells sorted from blood, taken in a trial of the OX40 agonist ivuxolimab. The clonotype comes from an adult with an advanced solid tumor such as melanoma, head and neck, liver or kidney cancer. The chain uses TRBV21-1 and TRBJ2-3; the listed D gene, TRBD2, was not tested against the DNA. TRBV21-1 is a pseudogene locus. For the CDR3, the DNA is TGTGCCAGCAGCAAGAGGGTCGAGAAAACAGATACGCAGTATTTT. Translation: CASSKRVEKTDTQYF.